These 21 T cell receptor beta chains originate from one sample sequenced in a study of identical twins. TCRdb recomputed calls from the 5' RACE reads with MiXCR, one row per CDR3 protein. The data show some 460,000 distinct CDR3 sequences, approximately 15% seen once. A further study also used this sample, focusing on yellow fever vaccine responses in identical twins.

Sequencing input: CD4+ T cells sorted from blood. These receptors originate from a woman aged 18 to 35 in good health.

The chain couples TRBV6-2 or TRBV6-3 to TRBJ2-2; D could derive from TRBD1 or TRBD2 (5 bases each). Deletions cut 0 bases from V and 1 base from J, with 9 bases between. The CDR3 spans 16 residues. Germline V lookup: CDR1 MNHEY, CDR2 SVGEGT. CDR3 nucleotides: TGTGCCAGCAGTTACTCCGGGACCATGAACACCGGGGAGCTGTTTTTT. Its protein is CASSYSGTMNTGELFF.

The chain's CDR3 is CSASRPGGGYEQYF. The CDR3 nucleotides read TGCAGTGCTAGTCGCCCAGGGGGCGGATACGAGCAGTACTTC. The chain carries TRBV20-1 and TRBJ2-7; TRBD1 aligns across 8 bases. Germline CDR1 reads DFQATT; CDR2 reads SNEGSKA (reference sequence). With V trimmed by 3 bases and J by 4 bases, 8 bases remained unmatched. This CDR3 region has 14 residues.

The genes are TRBV3-1 and TRBJ2-1; perhaps TRBD2 as D (7 bases). This CDR3 is built from 14 residues. V was clipped by 7 bases and J by 4 bases, with 14 bases between them. CDR1 and CDR2 (germline): LGHDT, YNNKEL (reference sequence). The CDR3 protein is CASTLGGPYNEQFF. The DNA for the CDR3 is TGTGCCAGCACCCTCGGGGGGCCTTACAATGAGCAGTTCTTC.

This clonotype appeared a few times. This chain links TRBV12-3 or TRBV12-4 with TRBJ1-6, with D perhaps matching TRBD1 (5 bases). With 4 bases removed from V and 7 bases from J, the gap between germline ends came to 14 bases. The length of the CDR3 is 15 residues. The CDR3 region has the DNA TGTGCCAGCAGTTCGGGTCAGGGTAAGAATTCACCCCTCCACTTT. It encodes CASSSGQGKNSPLHF.

This clonotype came up a few times. DNA for the CDR3: TGTGCCAGCAGCTTGGACAGTGACACTGAAGCTTTCTTT. Protein sequence: CASSLDSDTEAFF. The chain uses TRBV7-6 and TRBJ1-1; tentatively, D is TRBD1 (6 bases). Germline CDR1 SGHVS, CDR2 FNYEAQ. The CDR3 sequence is 13 residues long. V was clipped by 3 bases and J by 3 bases, with 8 bases between them.

The CDR3 protein is CSAPGLAGGRPGELFF. The CDR3 DNA reads as TGCAGTGCTCCGGGACTAGCGGGGGGCCGTCCCGGGGAGCTGTTTTTT. The J gene is TRBJ2-2, the V gene TRBV20-1; 15 nucleotides agree with TRBD2. The junction had 7 bases not matched to a gene; V was cut back by 5 bases and J by 6 bases. Germline V gene sequence: CDR1 DFQATT, CDR2 SNEGSKA (reference sequence). The CDR3 contains 16 residues.

This clonotype was seen a handful of times. V usage is TRBV12-3 or TRBV12-4 and J usage is TRBJ1-5; a possible D gene is TRBD1 (6 bases). The CDR3 consists of 16 residues. Trimming pared 0 bases from V and 3 bases from J, leaving 12 bases between. CDR3 coding DNA: TGTGCCAGCAGTTTAGCGGGGGCAGCTCCCAATCAGCCCCAGCATTTT. This translates into CASSLAGAAPNQPQHF.

The chain is built from TRBV18 and TRBJ2-1, with 8 bases identical to TRBD1. CDR1 is KGHSH and CDR2 is LQKENI in the germline V gene. The CDR3 has 16 amino acids. With 1 base clipped from V and 8 bases from J, the junction kept 10 bases outside the gene matches. The CDR3 bases are TGTGCCAGCTCACCACGATCAGGGGGCCAGATCTATGAGCAGTTCTTC. Translated, it gives CASSPRSGGQIYEQFF.

This chain joins TRBV20-1 and TRBJ2-3, with D tentatively TRBD1 or TRBD2 (5 bases each). Germline CDR1 and CDR2: DFQATT and SNEGSKA (reference sequence). This CDR3 comprises 14 residues. Trimming took off 5 bases at V and 2 bases at J, with 14 bases between the two ends. The CDR3 here is CSAPSGGITDTQYF. DNA of the CDR3: TGCAGTGCTCCCAGTGGGGGAATCACAGATACGCAGTATTTT.

This clonotype was detected only a few times. The V and J genes are TRBV20-1 and TRBJ2-4; 8 positions agree with TRBD2. The V gene's germline CDR1 is DFQATT and CDR2 SNEGSKA (reference sequence). With V trimmed by 5 bases and J by 6 bases, 12 bases remained unmatched. The CDR3 is made up of 15 amino acids. As DNA, the CDR3 is TGCAGTGCTGGTGATCTCGGCGGGGGGTTAAACATTCAGTACTTC. Translated: CSAGDLGGGLNIQYF.

This clonotype was counted between two and nine times. This chain joins TRBV6-5 and TRBJ2-5, with D uncertain. The CDR3 is made up of 14 amino acids. V lost 2 bases and J lost 3, with 10 bases in between. Germline CDR1 reads MNHEY; CDR2 reads SVGAGI. CDR3 sequence reads: CASSYQTGKETQYF. As DNA, the CDR3 is TGTGCCAGCAGTTACCAGACTGGGAAAGAGACCCAGTACTTC.

The J gene is TRBJ2-5, the V gene TRBV12-3 or TRBV12-4; 8 nucleotides match TRBD2. V trimming: 3 bases; J trimming: 3 bases; junction bases outside the gene matches: 9. The CDR3 spans 16 residues. CDR3 DNA: TGTGCCAGCAGTTTCGGCGGGGGGTCGACCAAAGAGACCCAGTACTTC. It translates to CASSFGGGSTKETQYF.

This clonotype showed up just a few times. The chain has TRBV20-1 and TRBJ2-7; D is undetermined. V lost 3 bases and J lost 3, with 6 bases in between. The CDR3 runs 11 residues. Germline V gene sequence: CDR1 DFQATT, CDR2 SNEGSKA (reference sequence). In DNA form, the CDR3 reads TGCAGTGCTAGGGACGTCTACGAGCAGTACTTC. This codes for CSARDVYEQYF.

This clonotype was observed a few times. The chain combines TRBV12-3 or TRBV12-4 with TRBJ1-1; D not certain. CDR3 length: 13 residues. Trimming pared 3 bases from V and 11 bases from J, leaving 16 bases between. The CDR3 nucleotides are TGTGCCAGCAGTTTCGCAGCATGGAGGGTTGCTTTCTTT. Its protein product is CASSFAAWRVAFF.

This clonotype was picked up a small number of times. This chain joins TRBV20-1 and TRBJ2-3; perhaps TRBD2 as D (5 bases). The germline gives CDR1 DFQATT, CDR2 SNEGSKA (reference sequence). The CDR3 extends over 15 amino acids. Trimming took off 1 base at V and 0 bases at J, with 11 bases between the two ends. In DNA form, the CDR3 reads TGCAGTGCTAGAGGAGGTCGGGGAAGCACAGATACGCAGTATTTT. Amino acid sequence: CSARGGRGSTDTQYF.

In its sample, this clonotype was seen many times. This chain joins TRBV10-3 and TRBJ2-7; TRBD1 is a possible D gene (5 bases). This CDR3 has 13 residues. The germline V and J ends were trimmed by 4 bases and 2 bases, with 9 bases remaining between them. CDR1 ENHRY and CDR2 SYGVKD come from the germline V gene. The CDR3 protein is CAISVGPTYEQYF. The CDR3 coding sequence is TGTGCCATCAGTGTGGGGCCGACCTACGAGCAGTACTTC.

The J gene is TRBJ1-1, the V gene TRBV5-1; possibly TRBD1 for D (6 bases). Germline loops: CDR1 SGHRS, CDR2 YFSETQ. The CDR3 runs 15 residues. With 1 base removed from V and 5 bases from J, the gap between germline ends came to 15 bases. The CDR3 spells CASSLSAGARTEAFF. The CDR3, as DNA: TGCGCCAGCAGCTTGTCAGCGGGGGCCAGGACTGAAGCTTTCTTT.

This chain uses TRBV28 with TRBJ1-5; weak D call: TRBD1 (6 bases). The CDR3 is made up of 14 amino acids. Trimming shortened V by 6 bases and J by 6 bases, and 15 bases separated the two germline ends. Germline V CDR1 and CDR2: MDHEN, SYDVKM. CDR3 loop: CASRPGGAVQPQHF. The DNA of the CDR3 is TGTGCCAGCAGGCCGGGGGGGGCTGTTCAGCCCCAGCATTTT.

This clonotype was found a few times. The chain joins TRBV12-3 or TRBV12-4 to TRBJ1-2; no clear D. V was pared by 0 bases and J by 3 bases, with 14 bases between. This CDR3 has 16 residues. Written as DNA, the CDR3 is TGTGCCAGCAGTTTAGCCCGAACTGGACGGTACTATGGCTACACCTTC. This codes for CASSLARTGRYYGYTF.

This clonotype was seen a few times. The genes are TRBV27 and TRBJ2-3; no definite D call. Trimming removed 1 base from V and 11 bases from J, with 13 bases in between. The germline CDR1 and CDR2 sequences are MNHEY and SMNVEV (reference sequence). The CDR3 totals 13 residues. The CDR3 region is CASSLLNARRQYF. In nucleotides, the CDR3 is TGTGCCAGCAGTTTATTGAACGCGCGTAGGCAGTATTTT.

The sample holds a few counts of this clonotype. V gene TRBV7-2 combines with J gene TRBJ2-4; D is undetermined. The length of the CDR3 is 15 residues. Trimming removed 2 bases at V and 1 base at J, with 9 bases between. Germline CDR1 SGHTA, CDR2 FQGNSA. DNA for the CDR3: TGTGCCAGCAGCTTACCGACACTTGCCAAAAACATTCAGTACTTC. It codes for CASSLPTLAKNIQYF.